A single sample is the source of the 18 T cell receptor beta chains below, sequenced in a study of OX40 agonist ivuxolimab in advanced cancers. TCRdb's table, derived via immunoSEQ multiplex PCR, lists solely in-frame clones and lacks some. The data hold 74,000 or so clones, with around 93% observed a single time. Sequenced here: CD4+ or CD8+ T cells sorted from blood, sampled in a trial of the OX40 agonist ivuxolimab. The origin of the receptors is an adult with an advanced solid tumor such as melanoma, head and neck, liver or kidney cancer.

The rearrangement links TRBV6-6 to TRBJ2-5; D could derive from TRBD1 or TRBD2 (6 bases each). V lost 0 bases and J 4 bases, leaving 15 bases between the germline ends. This CDR3 is 16 amino acids long. Germline V gene lookup returns CDR1 MNHNY and CDR2 SVGAGI (reference sequence). The CDR3 DNA reads as TGTGCCAGCAGTTACTCGAGGGCCGGAGGGGGAGAGACCCAGTACTTC. This sequence encodes CASSYSRAGGGETQYF.

The rearrangement links TRBV29-1 to TRBJ1-3; TRBD1 matches 10 bases. With 5 bases clipped from V and 4 bases from J, the junction kept 11 bases outside the gene matches. Germline V gene sequence: CDR1 SQVTM, CDR2 ANQGSEA. The CDR3 has 16 amino acids. CDR3 protein: CSVLGRQGASGNTIYF. The CDR3 DNA is TGCAGCGTTCTCGGGAGACAGGGGGCATCCGGAAACACCATATATTTT.

The V and J genes are TRBV7-2 and TRBJ2-7, with 9 bases that match TRBD1. CDR3 length: 18 amino acids. The ends lost 5 bases at V and 2 bases at J; junction bases unmatched: 16. Germline CDR1 SGHTA, CDR2 FQGNSA. Here the CDR3 DNA reads TGTGCCAGCAGCCCATACCCCGGCGGGACAGGGTTACCCTACGAGCAGTACTTC. This codes for CASSPYPGGTGLPYEQYF. Full variable domain (rest looked up from reference TRBV7-2 and TRBJ2-7): GAGVSQSPSNKVTEKGKDVELRCDPISGHTALYWYRQSLGQGLEFLIYFQGNSAPDKSGLPSDRFSAERTGGSVSTLTIQRTQQEDSAVYLCASSPYPGGTGLPYEQYFGPGTRLTVT.

The chain employs TRBV7-8 and TRBJ2-5; D ambiguous. The CDR3 extends over 15 amino acids. The germline V gene encodes CDR1 SGHVS and CDR2 FQNEAQ. Trimming left V 1 base short and J 2 bases short, with 11 bases between. In nucleotides, the CDR3 is TGTGCCAGCAGCTTAGAGGGTCCCCCACAAGAGACCCAGTACTTC. This encodes CASSLEGPPQETQYF.

The chain joins TRBV15 to TRBJ2-3; TRBD2 agrees at 11 bases. The CDR3 loop spans 23 amino acids. The V gene end was trimmed by 2 bases and the J gene end by 2 bases; junction bases not matched to a gene: 24. Germline CDR1 and CDR2: LNHNV and YYDKDF (reference sequence). This CDR3 reads CATSRPASHRASGGSGATDTQYF. CDR3 coding DNA: TGTGCCACCAGCAGACCAGCCTCCCACCGCGCTAGCGGGGGGAGCGGGGCCACAGATACGCAGTATTTT.

The genes are TRBV7-6 and TRBJ2-7; weak D call: TRBD2 (7 bases). The CDR3 is 14 amino acids. The V and J ends lost 2 bases and 5 bases respectively, with 13 bases between them. Germline loops: CDR1 SGHVS, CDR2 FNYEAQ. CDR3 in DNA: TGTGCCAGCAGCTTATTGGGGGGGCGGGACGAGCAGTACTTC. Translating gives CASSLLGGRDEQYF.

This clone was detected only once. This rearrangement joins TRBV18 to TRBJ2-7; D possibly corresponds to TRBD2 (6 bases). Trimming took off 9 bases at V and 4 bases at J, with 28 bases between the two ends. This CDR3 has 17 amino acids. The germline V gene has CDR1 KGHSH and CDR2 LQKENI. CDR3 DNA sequence: TGTGCCAGGCCCCCTGGCTTGCGGGACCTTATACCATACGAGCAGTACTTC. Its protein product is CARPPGLRDLIPYEQYF.

The J gene is TRBJ2-1, the V gene TRBV5-6; no reliable D call. Germline V lookup: CDR1 SGHDT, CDR2 YYEEEE. This CDR3 contains 13 residues. V was trimmed by 0 bases and J by 4 bases, leaving 5 bases between them. In DNA form, the CDR3 reads TGTGCCAGCAGCTTGGGAGCGTACAATGAGCAGTTCTTC. Translated: CASSLGAYNEQFF.

Here the CDR3 reads CASSLFSGGAGETQYF. CDR3 coding DNA: TGTGCCAGCAGTCTTTTTAGCGGGGGGGCCGGGGAGACCCAGTACTTC. The chain carries TRBV27 and TRBJ2-5; 11 bases are a match to TRBD2. The trim removed 5 bases at V and 5 bases at J, leaving 10 bases unmatched. The CDR3 consists of 16 residues. Germline V gene data show CDR1 as MNHEY and CDR2 as SMNVEV (reference sequence).

The chain has TRBV7-6 and TRBJ1-2; TRBD1 matches at 10 bases. The junction had 18 bases not matched to a gene; V was cut back by 2 bases and J by 3 bases. This CDR3 is 20 amino acids long. Germline CDR1 reads SGHVS; CDR2 reads FNYEAQ. The DNA for the CDR3 is TGTGCCAGCAGCTTATTAAGATTGGGACAGGGGCTTTCCGGATACTATGGCTACACCTTC. Protein: CASSLLRLGQGLSGYYGYTF.

The chain combines TRBV28 with TRBJ1-5; 8 bases are shared with TRBD1. The CDR3 spans 13 residues. V was clipped by 7 bases and J by 5 bases; unmatched bases: 4. Germline CDR1 and CDR2: MDHEN and SYDVKM. CDR3: CASTRQGYQPQHF. The CDR3 nucleotides read TGTGCCAGCACCAGACAGGGGTATCAGCCCCAGCATTTT.

V is TRBV19 and J is TRBJ1-3; D might be TRBD1 (5 bases). The V end was cut by 3 bases, the J end by 0 bases, with 15 bases between. The V gene's germline CDR1 is LNHDA and CDR2 SQIVND (reference sequence). CDR3 length: 17 amino acids. The CDR3 DNA is TGTGCCAGTAGTATGTGGTGGACAATGAGCTCTGGAAACACCATATATTTT. It specifies CASSMWWTMSSGNTIYF.

The genes are TRBV19 and TRBJ1-1; D perhaps matches TRBD1 (5 bases). This CDR3 is built from 16 residues. Germline V lookup: CDR1 LNHDA, CDR2 SQIVND (reference sequence). The V end lost 5 bases, the J end lost 8 bases, and 24 bases lay between the germline ends. CDR3 bases: TGTGCCAGTAGTCCCGAAAGGGGAAATGGAAATCAAGAAGCTTTCTTT. This encodes CASSPERGNGNQEAFF.

This chain uses TRBV27 with TRBJ2-7, with D possibly being TRBD2 (6 bases). The germline CDR1 and CDR2 sequences are MNHEY and SMNVEV (reference sequence). This CDR3 spans 14 amino acids. V lost 8 bases to trimming and J lost 2 bases, with 16 bases between them. The CDR3 here is CASSSGGVTYEQYF. Here the CDR3 DNA reads TGTGCCAGCTCCTCCGGGGGAGTGACCTACGAGCAGTACTTC.

This clone has just a few counts. V usage is TRBV5-6 and J usage is TRBJ2-1; D remains ambiguous. Germline CDR1 and CDR2: SGHDT and YYEEEE. There are 14 residues in the CDR3. The V end was cut by 2 bases, the J end by 1 base, with 7 bases between. The CDR3 bases are TGTGCCAGCAGCTTCATGGGATCCTACAATGAGCAGTTCTTC. It codes for CASSFMGSYNEQFF.

V gene TRBV7-2 combines with J gene TRBJ1-2; 10 bases match TRBD1. The CDR3 has 16 residues. J was trimmed by 2 bases and V by 0 bases; bases with no gene match: 3. Germline lookup yields CDR1 SGHTA and CDR2 FQGNSA. In DNA, the CDR3 is TGTGCCAGCAGCTTAGCCCGGACAGGGGGAAACTATGGCTACACCTTC. Residues: CASSLARTGGNYGYTF.

This clone is a singleton in its sample. For the CDR3, the DNA is TGTGCCAGCAGCTCGGGGGGGTATGAGGGCTACACCTTC. It yields the protein CASSSGGYEGYTF. The J gene is TRBJ1-2, the V gene TRBV7-6; possible D gene TRBD1, 5 bases. Germline CDR1 SGHVS, CDR2 FNYEAQ. Trimming cost V 4 bases and J 8 bases, with 14 bases left between them. The CDR3 is 13 amino acids. The full variable domain, rest sourced from reference TRBV7-6 and TRBJ1-2, is GAGVSQSPRYKVTKRGQDVALRCDPISGHVSLYWYRQALGQGPEFLTYFNYEAQQDKSGLPNDRFSAERPEGSISTLTIQRTEQRDSAMYRCASSSGGYEGYTFGSGTRLTVV.

This rearrangement joins TRBV11-3 to TRBJ2-1; TRBD2 might be the D (7 bases). The CDR3 is 15 residues long. Germline CDR1 SGHNT, CDR2 YENEEA. Trimming shortened V by 3 bases and J by 5 bases, and 14 bases separated the two germline ends. For the CDR3, the DNA is TGTGCCAGCAGCTTTGGGGGGGCGTTCGACAATGAGCAGTTCTTC. It is translated as CASSFGGAFDNEQFF.